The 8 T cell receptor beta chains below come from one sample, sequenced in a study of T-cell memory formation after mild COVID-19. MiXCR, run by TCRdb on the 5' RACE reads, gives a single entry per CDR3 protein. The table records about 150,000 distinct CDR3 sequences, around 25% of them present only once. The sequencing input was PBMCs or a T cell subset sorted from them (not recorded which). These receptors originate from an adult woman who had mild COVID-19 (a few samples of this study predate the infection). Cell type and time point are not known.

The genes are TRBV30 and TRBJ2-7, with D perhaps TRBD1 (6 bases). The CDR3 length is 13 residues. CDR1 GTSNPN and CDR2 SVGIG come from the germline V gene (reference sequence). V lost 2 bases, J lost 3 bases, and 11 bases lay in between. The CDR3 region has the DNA TGTGCCTGGAGTTCCGACAGGATCTACGAGCAGTACTTC. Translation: CAWSSDRIYEQYF.

The CDR3 DNA sequence: TGTGCCAGCAGGGAGGGACAGGGTGAGGTGGGCTACAACTACGAGCAGTACTTC. Translated: CASREGQGEVGYNYEQYF. This chain uses TRBV6-5 with TRBJ2-7; 9 positions match TRBD1. The trim removed 6 bases at V and 3 bases at J, leaving 18 bases unmatched. Per germline, CDR1 MNHEY and CDR2 SVGAGI. The CDR3 consists of 18 residues.

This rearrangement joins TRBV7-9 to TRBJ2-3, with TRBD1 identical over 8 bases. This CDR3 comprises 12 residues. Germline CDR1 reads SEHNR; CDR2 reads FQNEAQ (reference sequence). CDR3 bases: TGTGTTGCGGACAGGGGCACAGATACGCAGTATTTT. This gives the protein CVADRGTDTQYF.

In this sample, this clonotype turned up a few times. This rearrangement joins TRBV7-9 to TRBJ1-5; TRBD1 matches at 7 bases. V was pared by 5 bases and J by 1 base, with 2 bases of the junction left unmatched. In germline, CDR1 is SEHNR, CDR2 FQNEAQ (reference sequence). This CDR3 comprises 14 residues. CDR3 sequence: CASSGTDSNQPQHF. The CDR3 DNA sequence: TGTGCCAGCAGCGGGACAGACAGCAATCAGCCCCAGCATTTT.

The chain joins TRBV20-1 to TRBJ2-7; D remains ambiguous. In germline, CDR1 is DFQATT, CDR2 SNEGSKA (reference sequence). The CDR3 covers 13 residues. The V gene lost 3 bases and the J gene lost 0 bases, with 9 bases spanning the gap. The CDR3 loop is CSARDEYSYEQYF. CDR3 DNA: TGCAGTGCTAGGGACGAATACTCCTACGAGCAGTACTTC.

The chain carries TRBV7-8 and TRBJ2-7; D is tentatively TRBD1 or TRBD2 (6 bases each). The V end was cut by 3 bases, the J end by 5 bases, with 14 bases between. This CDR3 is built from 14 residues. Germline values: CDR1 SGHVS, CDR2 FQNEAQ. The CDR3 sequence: CASSFTGATDEQYF. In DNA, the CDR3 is TGTGCCAGCAGCTTCACGGGGGCGACGGACGAGCAGTACTTC.

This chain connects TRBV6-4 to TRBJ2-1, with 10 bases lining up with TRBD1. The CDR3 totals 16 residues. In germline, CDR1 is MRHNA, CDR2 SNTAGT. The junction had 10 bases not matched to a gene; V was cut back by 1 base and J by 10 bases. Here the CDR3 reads CASSDLPGQGRWEQFF. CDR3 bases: TGTGCCAGCAGTGACTTACCGGGACAGGGGCGATGGGAGCAGTTCTTC.

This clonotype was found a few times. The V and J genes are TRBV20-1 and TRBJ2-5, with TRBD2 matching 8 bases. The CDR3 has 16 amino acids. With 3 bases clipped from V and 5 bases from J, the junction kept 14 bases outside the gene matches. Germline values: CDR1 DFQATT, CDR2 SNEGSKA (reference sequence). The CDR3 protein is CSARVEVAGSWETQYF. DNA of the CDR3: TGCAGTGCTAGGGTGGAAGTAGCGGGGAGTTGGGAGACCCAGTACTTC.